These T cell receptor beta chains were read from a single sample in a study of control samples from healthy donors and cancer patients. Sequencing was performed with immunoSEQ multiplex PCR; in TCRdb, only in-frame clones are kept and a portion is missing. This sample carries 110,000 to 150,000 clones, 85% to 95% of them seen once, and the ten largest clones take around 13%. Sequencing was performed on blood. These receptors were collected from a man between 40 and 49 years old in good health. CDR3s include the opening cysteine and the closing phenylalanine or tryptophan. The order of the fields is CDR3 length, D gene, J gene, V gene, clone size, CDR3 DNA, CDR3 protein. A D gene is named only where the DNA matches it firmly. Clone size is stated in some rows and not others, as once, few, many or a class when expanded.

15	NA	TRBJ2-5	TRBV24-1	once	TGTGCCACCAGTGATGGTGGCAGGGGCCAAGAGACCCAGTACTTC	CATSDGGRGQETQYF
13	TRBD1	TRBJ1-1	TRBV13	NA	TGTGCCAGCAGGCCGACAGGGATGTCTGAAGCTTTCTTT	CASRPTGMSEAFF
12	NA	TRBJ2-7	TRBV2	NA	TGTGCCAGCAGTGAGGTAGGCTACGAGCAGTACTTC	CASSEVGYEQYF
14	NA	TRBJ2-5	TRBV12-5	NA	TGTGCTAGTGTCCCAGGGGCGACGAGAGAGACCCAGTACTTC	CASVPGATRETQYF
17	NA	TRBJ2-7	TRBV19	NA	TGTGCCAGTAGTATCTCGTTAAGATCGGGGGCTTCCTACGAGCAGTACTTC	CASSISLRSGASYEQYF
15	TRBD1	TRBJ1-2	TRBV7-2	NA	TGTGCCAGCAGCTCTCGACAGGGGGCAATCGGTGGCTACACCTTC	CASSSRQGAIGGYTF
14	TRBD1	TRBJ1-6	TRBV6-1	NA	TGTGCCAGCTGTGACAGGGGGCATTTTTCACCCCTCCACTTT	CASCDRGHFSPLHF
15	TRBD1	TRBJ1-2	TRBV28	NA	TGTGCCAGCAGTCTACGGACAGGAGCAAACTATGGCTACACCTTC	CASSLRTGANYGYTF
14	NA	TRBJ1-4	TRBV5-1	NA	TGCGCCAGCAGCTTACGACAGGACGGAGAAAAACTGTTTTTT	CASSLRQDGEKLFF
17	TRBD2	TRBJ2-3	TRBV5-6	NA	TGTGCCAGCAGCTCGGCCGTTAGCGGGAGGGTGACAGATACGCAGTATTTT	CASSSAVSGRVTDTQYF
16	NA	TRBJ1-6	TRBV10-2	NA	TGCGCCAGCAGGGATGGGGGGGGCTCCTATAATTCACCCCTCCACTTT	CASRDGGGSYNSPLHF
12	NA	TRBJ2-5	TRBV9	NA	TGTGCCAGCAGTTGGGACCAAGAGACCCAGTACTTC	CASSWDQETQYF
15	NA	TRBJ2-1	TRBV11-2	NA	TGTGCCAGCAGCTTAGGGGGGAGAGGTTACAATGAGCAGTTCTTC	CASSLGGRGYNEQFF
15	TRBD1	TRBJ2-7	TRBV3-1/TRBV3-2	NA	TGTGCCAGCAGCCCGACCGGACAGGGGGCAAAGGAGCAGTACTTC	CASSPTGQGAKEQYF
14	NA	TRBJ2-2	TRBV5-1	NA	TGCGCCAGCAGGGTGGGGGAATTCACCGGGGAGCTGTTTTTT	CASRVGEFTGELFF
15	TRBD1	TRBJ2-3	TRBV2	once	TGTGCCAGCTCAAAGGAGACAGGGCTCACAGATACGCAGTATTTT	CASSKETGLTDTQYF
12	NA	TRBJ2-5	TRBV9	NA	TGTGCCAGCAGCGTAGGGTCCGGGACCCAGTACTTC	CASSVGSGTQYF
16	TRBD1	TRBJ1-5	TRBV6-2/TRBV6-3	NA	TGTGCCAGCAGCCCCCTGGACAGGGTTTCGTCTCAGCCCCAGCATTTT	CASSPLDRVSSQPQHF
15	TRBD2	TRBJ2-7	TRBV9	NA	TGTGCCAGCAGCGTAAGCTCGGGAGGGATTTACGAGCAGTACTTC	CASSVSSGGIYEQYF
12	NA	TRBJ1-2	TRBV25-1	NA	TGTGCCAGCAAACAGGGAAGCGGCGGCTACACCTTC	CASKQGSGGYTF
12	NA	TRBJ1-2	TRBV3-1/TRBV3-2	once	TGTGCCAGCAGCCTCTTAAACTATGGCTACACCTTC	CASSLLNYGYTF
17	NA	TRBJ2-3	TRBV7-8	few	TGTGCCAGCAGCTTAGTTCGGGGTGACGGGCGGTCAGATACGCAGTATTTT	CASSLVRGDGRSDTQYF
14	NA	TRBJ1-5	TRBV5-4	once	TGTGCCAGCAGCAGACAGAATAGCAATCAGCCCCAGCATTTT	CASSRQNSNQPQHF
13	NA	TRBJ1-1	TRBV29-1	NA	TGCAGCGGGAGGGGACAAATTAACACTGAAGCTTTCTTT	CSGRGQINTEAFF
15	NA	TRBJ2-2	TRBV10-3	NA	TGTGCCATCAGTGGCAGCGGCACGAACACCGGGGAGCTGTTTTTT	CAISGSGTNTGELFF
17	TRBD2	TRBJ2-1	TRBV5-4	once	TGTGCCAGCAGCAACCCCGCGGCGGGAGTCGGTGGGGTTGAGCAGTTCTTC	CASSNPAAGVGGVEQFF
13	TRBD1	TRBJ2-7	TRBV12-5	NA	TGTGCTAGTGCCCGGGACAGGGCCTACGAGCAGTACTTC	CASARDRAYEQYF
13	NA	TRBJ2-4	TRBV18	NA	TGTGCCAGCTCACCTACGAGGGGAGACATTCAGTACTTC	CASSPTRGDIQYF